Described below is a single TCR beta chain sequence and its context. No antigen is known for it. The CDR3 totals 15 residues. Trimming removed 5 bases from V and 5 bases from J; junction bases left unmatched: 4. The V gene's germline CDR1 is LNHDA and CDR2 SQIVND (reference sequence). These data are taken from a study of T cell responses to AZD1222 COVID-19 vaccine. TCRdb's table, derived via immunoSEQ multiplex PCR, lists solely in-frame clones and lacks some. The sample lists 180,000 or so clones; over 85% were seen once. General study findings and limits: Repertoires were collected only later (after the peak T cell response had occurred). The donor cohort was predominantly white British with a female majority, and clonal diversity may have been underestimated. Spike-specific TCR breadth rose after two AZD1222 doses, and depth rose as well. The CD4 TCRs associated with vaccination extended across spike and predominated at 160-218 and 743-854.

The chain is built from TRBV19 and TRBJ2-2; 11 bases are a match to TRBD1. The receptor was derived from an adult in good health. The sequenced sample was peripheral blood, obtained on day 0 of AZD1222 vaccination. CDR3 bases: TGTGCCAGTAGTCCCGGGACAGGGGGGACCGGGGAGCTGTTTTTT. It specifies CASSPGTGGTGELFF.